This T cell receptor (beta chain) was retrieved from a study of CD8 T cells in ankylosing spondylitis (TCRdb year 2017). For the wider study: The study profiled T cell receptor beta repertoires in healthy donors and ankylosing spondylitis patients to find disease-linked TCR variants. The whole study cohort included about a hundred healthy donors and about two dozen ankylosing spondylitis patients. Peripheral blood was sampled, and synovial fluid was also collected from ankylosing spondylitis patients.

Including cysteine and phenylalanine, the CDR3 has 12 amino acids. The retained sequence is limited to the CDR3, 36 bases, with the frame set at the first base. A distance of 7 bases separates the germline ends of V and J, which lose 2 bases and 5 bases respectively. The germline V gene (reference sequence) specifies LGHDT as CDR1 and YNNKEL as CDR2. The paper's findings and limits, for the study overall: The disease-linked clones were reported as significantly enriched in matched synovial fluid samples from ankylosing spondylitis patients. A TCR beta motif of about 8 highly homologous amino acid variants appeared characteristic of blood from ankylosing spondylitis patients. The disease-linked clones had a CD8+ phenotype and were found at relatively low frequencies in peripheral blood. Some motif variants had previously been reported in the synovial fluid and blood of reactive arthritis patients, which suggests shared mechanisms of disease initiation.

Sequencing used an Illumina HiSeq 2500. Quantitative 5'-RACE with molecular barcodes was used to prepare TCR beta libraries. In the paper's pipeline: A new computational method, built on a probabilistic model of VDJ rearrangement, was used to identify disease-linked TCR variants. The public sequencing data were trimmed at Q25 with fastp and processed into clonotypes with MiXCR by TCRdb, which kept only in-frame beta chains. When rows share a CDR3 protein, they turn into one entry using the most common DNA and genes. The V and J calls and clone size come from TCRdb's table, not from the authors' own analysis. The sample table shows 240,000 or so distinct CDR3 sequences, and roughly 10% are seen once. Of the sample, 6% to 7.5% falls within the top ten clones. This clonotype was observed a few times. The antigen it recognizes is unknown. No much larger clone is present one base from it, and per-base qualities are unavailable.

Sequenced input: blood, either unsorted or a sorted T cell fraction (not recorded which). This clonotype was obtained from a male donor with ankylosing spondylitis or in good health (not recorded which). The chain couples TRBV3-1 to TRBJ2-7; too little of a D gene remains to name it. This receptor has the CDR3 CASSQPPDEQYF. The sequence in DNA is TGTGCCAGCAGCCAACCCCCGGACGAGCAGTACTTC.